This T cell receptor (beta chain) was documented in a study of OX40 agonist ivuxolimab in advanced cancers. About the study: Three patients, one with hepatocellular carcinoma and two with cutaneous melanoma, achieved partial responses.

Of note for this clone: Antigen unknown.

Findings and limits, study-wide: At 0.1 to 3.0 mg/kg and by week 6, clonal expansion occurred in CD4+ and CD8+ blood T cells.

The CDR3 runs to 15 residues. CDR1 LNHDA and CDR2 SQIVND come from the germline V gene (reference sequence). Trimming at V came to 10 bases and at J to 0 bases, leaving 12 bases not matched to a gene. People who had autoimmune disease history or systemic immunosuppression were excluded. TCRdb keeps only in-frame clones here, not all; method: immunoSEQ multiplex PCR. The sample shows 30,000 or so clones, approximately 86% of them seen only once. This chain uses TRBV19 with TRBJ2-7; 7 bases line up with TRBD1. This receptor was obtained from an adult with an advanced solid tumor such as melanoma, head and neck, liver or kidney cancer. This sample comprised CD4+ or CD8+ T cells sorted from blood, obtained in a trial of the OX40 agonist ivuxolimab. CDR3 nucleotide sequence: TGTGCCACCCGACCTACAGGGGCGATCTCCTACGAGCAGTACTTC. It is translated as CATRPTGAISYEQYF.